The T cell receptor beta chain under discussion was sequenced for a study of response to subunit inactivated influenza vaccine. Study-wide findings and caveats: Few additional T cells are recruited per seasonal influenza vaccination, authors suggested.

TCRdb independently ran MiXCR on the RT-PCR reads; one entry per CDR3 protein. The data hold about 780,000 distinct CDR3 sequences, with under 20% observed a single time. The CDR3 is 14 residues long. The V end lost 8 bases, the J end lost 4 bases, and 15 bases lay between the germline ends. Germline loops: CDR1 ENHRY, CDR2 SYGVKD. Regarding this clonotype: As yet, its antigen is unknown.

The sequence derives from a man aged 50 to 60 who received an inactivated influenza vaccine. The chain couples TRBV10-3 to TRBJ1-3; TRBD1 might be the D (5 bases). Sequences were derived from PBMCs from blood, sampled about 5 days after vaccination. The CDR3 is CAIGDRAGGNTIYF. The CDR3 DNA sequence: TGTGCCATCGGCGACAGAGCGGGGGGAAACACCATATATTTT.